This record looks at one TCR beta chain sequence and its context. This entry comes from a study of cytomegalovirus exposure and HLA in healthy donors. The PCR employed 60 Vbeta primers together with 13 Jbeta primers. TCRdb keeps only in-frame clones here, not all; method: immunoSEQ multiplex PCR. The listing contains some 110,000 clones. V gave up 1 base and J gave up 2 bases; unmatched junction bases: 4. There are 15 residues in the CDR3. From germline, CDR1 is SGHVS and CDR2 FNYEAQ. The receptor comes from a man in his forties in good health and CMV-seronegative. The material sequenced was PBMCs. This chain uses TRBV7-6 with TRBJ2-5, with 7 bases matching TRBD2. In nucleotides, the CDR3 is TGTGCCAGCAGCTTAGGAGTGGGAGGGCAAGAGACCCAGTACTTC. Encoded protein: CASSLGVGGQETQYF.